The rows below give T cell receptor beta chains drawn from one sample of a study of beta chain features in type 1 diabetes. Here immunoSEQ multiplex PCR was the method, and the copy in TCRdb shows in-frame clones only, minus some. The sample consists of a few hundred thousand clones, around 21% of them appearing once. Input material: naive CD4+ T cells from blood. Every receptor here comes from a woman between 40 and 50 years old with type 1 diabetes. Each CDR3 is given with its conserved first and last residue. The order of the fields is clone size, V gene, J gene, D gene, CDR3 DNA, CDR3 protein. A D gene is named only where the DNA matches it firmly. Rows may omit the clone size; those that give it use once, few, many or a size class.

clone size: few; V gene: TRBV2; J gene: TRBJ2-7; D gene: .; CDR3 DNA: TGTGCCAGCAGTGAGGGGGGCTACGAGCAGTACTTC; CDR3 protein: CASSEGGYEQYF
clone size: .; V gene: TRBV28; J gene: TRBJ2-5; D gene: .; CDR3 DNA: TGTGCCAGCAGTTTACATACAGACCAAGAGACCCAGTACTTC; CDR3 protein: CASSLHTDQETQYF
clone size: few; V gene: TRBV9; J gene: TRBJ2-3; D gene: TRBD1; CDR3 DNA: TGTGCCAGCAGCGTCCAGACAGGGCGCACAGATACGCAGTATTTT; CDR3 protein: CASSVQTGRTDTQYF
clone size: few; V gene: TRBV9; J gene: TRBJ1-1; D gene: .; CDR3 DNA: TGTGCCAGCAGCGCTAGCTGGGACACTGAAGCTTTCTTT; CDR3 protein: CASSASWDTEAFF
clone size: .; V gene: TRBV4-1; J gene: TRBJ1-5; D gene: TRBD1; CDR3 DNA: TGCGCCAGCAGCCAACCCGACAGGGATCATCAGCCCCAGCATTTT; CDR3 protein: CASSQPDRDHQPQHF
clone size: .; V gene: TRBV30; J gene: TRBJ2-5; D gene: .; CDR3 DNA: TGTGCCTGGGGAGGACCCCAAGAGACCCAGTACTTC; CDR3 protein: CAWGGPQETQYF
clone size: .; V gene: TRBV7-3; J gene: TRBJ1-1; D gene: .; CDR3 DNA: TGTGCCAGCAGCTTAGGGGCAGCGGGTGGAACTGAAGCTTTCTTT; CDR3 protein: CASSLGAAGGTEAFF
clone size: .; V gene: TRBV19; J gene: TRBJ2-1; D gene: .; CDR3 DNA: TGTGCCAGTAATAGGGGTTCCTACAATGAGCAGTTCTTC; CDR3 protein: CASNRGSYNEQFF
clone size: few; V gene: TRBV2; J gene: TRBJ1-2; D gene: .; CDR3 DNA: TGTGCCAGACAGGAATATTATGGCTACACCTTC; CDR3 protein: CARQEYYGYTF
clone size: .; V gene: TRBV12-5; J gene: TRBJ2-3; D gene: TRBD1; CDR3 DNA: TGTGCTAGTGGACGCACAGGGGCAGATACGCAGTATTTT; CDR3 protein: CASGRTGADTQYF
clone size: .; V gene: TRBV5-1; J gene: TRBJ2-7; D gene: TRBD2; CDR3 DNA: TGCGCCAGCAGCCGGATAGCGGGAGGGCCCTCTCGGTACGAGCAGTACTTC; CDR3 protein: CASSRIAGGPSRYEQYF
clone size: .; V gene: TRBV28; J gene: TRBJ2-3; D gene: .; CDR3 DNA: TGTGCCAGCAGTTTCCGGCAGGGCACAGATACGCAGTATTTT; CDR3 protein: CASSFRQGTDTQYF
clone size: .; V gene: TRBV30; J gene: TRBJ1-1; D gene: .; CDR3 DNA: TGTGCCTGGAGCCCGACAGGGAACACTGAAGCTTTCTTT; CDR3 protein: CAWSPTGNTEAFF
clone size: .; V gene: TRBV5-1; J gene: TRBJ2-1; D gene: .; CDR3 DNA: TGCGCCAGCAGCTTGGCCCTAGGGGCCTACAATGAGCAGTTCTTC; CDR3 protein: CASSLALGAYNEQFF
clone size: .; V gene: TRBV18; J gene: TRBJ2-7; D gene: TRBD1; CDR3 DNA: TGTGCCAGCTCCCTGGGACAGGGGGTCGAGCAGTACTTC; CDR3 protein: CASSLGQGVEQYF
clone size: few; V gene: TRBV28; J gene: TRBJ1-1; D gene: .; CDR3 DNA: TGTGCCAGCACTACCTTGAACACTGAAGCTTTCTTT; CDR3 protein: CASTTLNTEAFF
clone size: few; V gene: TRBV28; J gene: TRBJ2-1; D gene: .; CDR3 DNA: TGTGCCAGCAGTACCCTAACCGATGAGCAGTTCTTC; CDR3 protein: CASSTLTDEQFF
clone size: few; V gene: TRBV4-3; J gene: TRBJ1-2; D gene: TRBD1; CDR3 DNA: TGCGCCAGCAGCCACCTTACAGGGGGCAGGGGGTATGGCTACACCTTC; CDR3 protein: CASSHLTGGRGYGYTF
clone size: .; V gene: TRBV9; J gene: TRBJ1-5; D gene: .; CDR3 DNA: TGTGCCAGCAGCGTAGATGGGGGCTACAGACAGCCCCAGCATTTT; CDR3 protein: CASSVDGGYRQPQHF
clone size: few; V gene: TRBV9; J gene: TRBJ2-3; D gene: .; CDR3 DNA: TGTGCCAGCAGCGTAGCTACCTGGGCTACCTCAGATACGCAGTATTTT; CDR3 protein: CASSVATWATSDTQYF
clone size: .; V gene: TRBV2; J gene: TRBJ2-7; D gene: TRBD2; CDR3 DNA: TGTGCCAGCTGGCCAGCGGGGGGGTACGAGCAGTACTTC; CDR3 protein: CASWPAGGYEQYF
clone size: .; V gene: TRBV5-5; J gene: TRBJ2-3; D gene: TRBD2; CDR3 DNA: TGTGCCAGCAGCCCAGAAGCGGGGGGCACAGATACGCAGTATTTT; CDR3 protein: CASSPEAGGTDTQYF
clone size: .; V gene: TRBV18; J gene: TRBJ2-2; D gene: .; CDR3 DNA: TGTGCCAGCTCACCAGTAGTTAACACCGGGGAGCTGTTTTTT; CDR3 protein: CASSPVVNTGELFF
clone size: .; V gene: TRBV28; J gene: TRBJ2-6; D gene: .; CDR3 DNA: TGTGCCAGCAGTTTGGGGGGAATGGCTGGGGCCAACGTCCTGACTTTC; CDR3 protein: CASSLGGMAGANVLTF
clone size: .; V gene: TRBV7-2; J gene: TRBJ2-5; D gene: .; CDR3 DNA: TGTGCCAGCAGCTCCCTGACTAGTTGGGAGACCCAGTACTTC; CDR3 protein: CASSSLTSWETQYF
clone size: .; V gene: TRBV7-2; J gene: TRBJ2-6; D gene: TRBD1; CDR3 DNA: TGTGCCAGCACCCAACAGGGGGCATCTGGGGCCAACGTCCTGACTTTC; CDR3 protein: CASTQQGASGANVLTF
clone size: few; V gene: TRBV25-1; J gene: TRBJ2-1; D gene: .; CDR3 DNA: TGTGCCAGCAGTGACCCCAGGGTTAGGGGTAGCAATGAGCAGTTCTTC; CDR3 protein: CASSDPRVRGSNEQFF
clone size: .; V gene: TRBV2; J gene: TRBJ1-5; D gene: TRBD1; CDR3 DNA: TGTGCCAGCAGTGAACTGTACAGGGGGCCCAATCAGCCCCAGCATTTT; CDR3 protein: CASSELYRGPNQPQHF
clone size: .; V gene: TRBV5-1; J gene: TRBJ2-3; D gene: TRBD2; CDR3 DNA: TGCGCCAGCAGCTTACAGCGGGGGATCACAGATACGCAGTATTTT; CDR3 protein: CASSLQRGITDTQYF
clone size: few; V gene: TRBV19; J gene: TRBJ1-5; D gene: TRBD1; CDR3 DNA: TGTGCCAGTAGCCTGGGACAGGCGAGCAATCAGCCCCAGCATTTT; CDR3 protein: CASSLGQASNQPQHF
clone size: .; V gene: TRBV7-3; J gene: TRBJ2-3; D gene: TRBD1; CDR3 DNA: TGTGCCAGCAACCTACAGGGGAGACGCACGGATACGCAGTATTTT; CDR3 protein: CASNLQGRRTDTQYF
clone size: .; V gene: TRBV29-1; J gene: TRBJ1-1; D gene: .; CDR3 DNA: TGCAGCGTTAGACACCGTATGAACACTGAAGCTTTCTTT; CDR3 protein: CSVRHRMNTEAFF
clone size: .; V gene: TRBV7-7; J gene: TRBJ2-5; D gene: .; CDR3 DNA: TGTGCTAGCAGCTTAGGCGGGCCAGCAACAAAGGAGACCCAGTACTTC; CDR3 protein: CASSLGGPATKETQYF
clone size: few; V gene: TRBV18; J gene: TRBJ2-1; D gene: .; CDR3 DNA: TGTGCCAGCTCACCACCATCCATAAGGAGCAATGAGCAGTTCTTC; CDR3 protein: CASSPPSIRSNEQFF
clone size: .; V gene: TRBV4-3; J gene: TRBJ2-5; D gene: .; CDR3 DNA: TGCGCCAGCAGCCAAGAGAAGTCGGGGGTCGGGGAGACCCAGTACTTC; CDR3 protein: CASSQEKSGVGETQYF
clone size: few; V gene: TRBV28; J gene: TRBJ1-2; D gene: .; CDR3 DNA: TGTGCCAGCAGTTTCGGGTGGGGCAGCTCAAACTATGTGGGCTACACCTTC; CDR3 protein: CASSFGWGSSNYVGYTF
clone size: .; V gene: TRBV9; J gene: TRBJ1-2; D gene: TRBD1; CDR3 DNA: TGTGCCAGCAGCAGACGTAGCGGGGACAGACTCGATGGCTACACCTTC; CDR3 protein: CASSRRSGDRLDGYTF
clone size: few; V gene: TRBV10-3; J gene: TRBJ2-1; D gene: .; CDR3 DNA: TGTGCCATCGAAGGGGGTAATGAGCAGTTCTTC; CDR3 protein: CAIEGGNEQFF
clone size: .; V gene: TRBV18; J gene: TRBJ2-3; D gene: .; CDR3 DNA: TGTGCCAGCTCACCCGCCCTTCGGGATACGCAGTATTTT; CDR3 protein: CASSPALRDTQYF
clone size: few; V gene: TRBV7-9; J gene: TRBJ1-1; D gene: .; CDR3 DNA: TGTGCCAGCAGCTTAATTTCTAACACTGAAGCTTTCTTT; CDR3 protein: CASSLISNTEAFF
clone size: few; V gene: TRBV4-3; J gene: TRBJ2-5; D gene: TRBD2; CDR3 DNA: TGCGCCAGCAGCCAAGTTTTAGCGGGGGGGCCTCGGTACTTC; CDR3 protein: CASSQVLAGGPRYF
clone size: .; V gene: TRBV29-1; J gene: TRBJ2-6; D gene: TRBD1; CDR3 DNA: TGCAGCGTTGATCCGGGACAGGGAAGTTCTGGGGCCAACGTCCTGACTTTC; CDR3 protein: CSVDPGQGSSGANVLTF
clone size: few; V gene: TRBV9; J gene: TRBJ2-5; D gene: .; CDR3 DNA: TGTGCCAGCAGCGTACGAGGAGGGCACCAGGAGACCCAGTACTTC; CDR3 protein: CASSVRGGHQETQYF